What follows describes a single T cell receptor beta chain. Its antigen is as yet unknown. Only in-frame clones appear in the TCRdb table, and some are missing; sequencing was by immunoSEQ multiplex PCR. The sample lists over 150,000 clones, approximately 89% seen once, with 3% to 3.5% in the top ten. The data were obtained in a study of T cell responses to AZD1222 COVID-19 vaccine. Study-wide points: Just a handful of AZD1222 recipients were seropositive at baseline. The repertoires were collected only after the peak T cell response. An increase in Spike-specific TCR breadth and depth was observed after two AZD1222 doses.

Timing groups of about 4 and about 12 weeks for second doses were pooled. The material was peripheral blood, obtained 28 days after the second AZD1222 dose. The clonotype originates from an adult who received the AZD1222 COVID-19 vaccine.

Here the CDR3 reads CASRVMRGTGELFF. In nucleotides, the CDR3 is TGTGCCAGCAGAGTGATGAGGGGCACCGGGGAGCTGTTTTTT. V gene TRBV7-2 combines with J gene TRBJ2-2; D may correspond to TRBD1 or TRBD2 (5 bases each). The CDR3 sequence is 14 residues long. The V end was cut by 6 bases, the J end by 4 bases, with 12 bases between. Germline assignment: CDR1 SGHTA and CDR2 FQGNSA.